The rows below give T cell receptor beta chains drawn from one sample of a study of blood T cell repertoires in COVID-19. The data were produced by immunoSEQ multiplex PCR, yet TCRdb's version contains in-frame clones alone and is incomplete. The sample has some 330,000 clones; under 85% are singletons. Sequencing input: PBMCs or T cells enriched from blood (not recorded which). These receptors were obtained from a woman in her forties or fifties who had recovered from COVID-19. The CDR3 runs from the conserved cysteine through the conserved F or W. The order of the fields is J gene, V gene, CDR3 length, D gene, clone size, CDR3 protein, CDR3 DNA. D genes are given only for firm matches. Clone size appears in some rows only: once, few, many, or a class for an expanded clone.

J: TRBJ2-5
V: TRBV28
length: 15
D: TRBD1
size: NA
CDR3: CASSPVGTDQETQYF
DNA: TGTGCCAGCAGTCCAGTCGGGACAGATCAAGAGACCCAGTACTTC

J: TRBJ2-3
V: TRBV7-9
length: 13
D: TRBD2
size: once
CDR3: CASSQPGGDTQYF
DNA: TGTGCCAGCAGCCAACCGGGGGGGGATACGCAGTATTTT

J: TRBJ1-5
V: TRBV6-1
length: 14
D: NA
size: NA
CDR3: CASSEAAGNQPQHF
DNA: TGTGCCAGCAGTGAAGCGGCAGGCAATCAGCCCCAGCATTTT

J: TRBJ1-2
V: TRBV5-4
length: 13
D: NA
size: NA
CDR3: CASSFTENYGYTF
DNA: TGTGCCAGCAGCTTTACGGAGAACTATGGCTACACCTTC

J: TRBJ1-1
V: TRBV5-1
length: 16
D: TRBD1
size: NA
CDR3: CASSFRTGGRGTEAFF
DNA: TGCGCCAGCAGCTTTAGGACAGGGGGCCGGGGCACTGAAGCTTTCTTT

J: TRBJ2-1
V: TRBV5-1
length: 16
D: NA
size: few
CDR3: CASSPQGGSSYNEQFF
DNA: TGCGCCAGCAGCCCACAGGGGGGGAGCTCCTACAATGAGCAGTTCTTC

J: TRBJ1-2
V: TRBV19
length: 14
D: NA
size: NA
CDR3: CASSFRRVNYGYTF
DNA: TGTGCCAGTAGTTTCCGACGGGTAAACTATGGCTACACCTTC

J: TRBJ1-1
V: TRBV5-4
length: 16
D: TRBD1
size: NA
CDR3: CASSFGSGQGNTEAFF
DNA: TGTGCCAGCAGCTTTGGTTCAGGACAGGGAAACACTGAAGCTTTCTTT

J: TRBJ1-3
V: TRBV6-5
length: 15
D: NA
size: NA
CDR3: CASSRNPGSTLTIYF
DNA: TGTGCCAGCAGTAGGAACCCGGGATCCACCCTCACCATATATTTT

J: TRBJ2-5
V: TRBV30
length: 12
D: NA
size: NA
CDR3: CAWRMSRETQYF
DNA: TGTGCCTGGAGGATGAGCAGGGAGACCCAGTACTTC

J: TRBJ1-3
V: TRBV5-6
length: 15
D: NA
size: NA
CDR3: CASSLAVGAGNTIYF
DNA: TGTGCCAGCAGCTTGGCAGTAGGGGCTGGAAACACCATATATTTT

J: TRBJ2-7
V: TRBV19
length: 15
D: TRBD2
size: NA
CDR3: CASSTPSGMTYEQYF
DNA: TGTGCCAGTAGTACCCCTAGCGGGATGACCTACGAGCAGTACTTC

J: TRBJ1-1
V: TRBV11-3
length: 15
D: TRBD1
size: few
CDR3: CASSSGGQELAEAFF
DNA: TGTGCCAGCAGCTCGGGGGGACAGGAGCTAGCTGAAGCTTTCTTT

J: TRBJ2-1
V: TRBV7-2
length: 16
D: TRBD2
size: NA
CDR3: CASSPTLGLGYNEQFF
DNA: TGTGCCAGCAGCCCCACCCTGGGACTAGGCTACAATGAGCAGTTCTTC

J: TRBJ1-2
V: TRBV27
length: 19
D: NA
size: NA
CDR3: CASSPISPERGGVNYGYTF
DNA: TGTGCCAGCAGTCCAATCTCTCCGGAGAGGGGGGGCGTTAACTATGGCTACACCTTC

J: TRBJ1-6
V: TRBV7-9
length: 18
D: NA
size: NA
CDR3: CASSLGKVSFLDNSPLHF
DNA: TGTGCCAGCAGCTTAGGGAAGGTGTCCTTTCTAGATAATTCACCCCTCCACTTT

J: TRBJ1-3
V: TRBV7-2
length: 15
D: NA
size: once
CDR3: CASSLQALSGNTIYF
DNA: TGTGCCAGCAGCTTACAGGCTCTATCTGGAAACACCATATATTTT

J: TRBJ1-2
V: TRBV28
length: 13
D: NA
size: NA
CDR3: CASSLVRVYGYTF
DNA: TGTGCCAGCAGTTTAGTCCGGGTCTATGGCTACACCTTC

J: TRBJ2-2
V: TRBV27
length: 15
D: NA
size: NA
CDR3: CASSWSVTGAGELFF
DNA: TGTGCCAGCAGTTGGTCTGTAACCGGGGCCGGGGAGCTGTTTTTT

J: TRBJ2-5
V: TRBV29-1
length: 15
D: NA
size: NA
CDR3: CSVELARPRQETQYF
DNA: TGCAGCGTTGAGCTAGCAAGGCCACGCCAAGAGACCCAGTACTTC

J: TRBJ1-4
V: TRBV2
length: 15
D: TRBD1
size: NA
CDR3: CASRGTVATNEKLFF
DNA: TGTGCCAGCAGGGGGACAGTTGCAACTAATGAAAAACTGTTTTTT